These 15 T cell receptor beta chains were all obtained from the same sample, sequenced in a study of beta chain features in type 1 diabetes. Expressed TCRB transcripts were sequenced because the entire RNA isolate underwent reverse transcription. The protocol was immunoSEQ multiplex PCR, while the TCRdb copy is restricted to in-frame clones and leaves out a portion. This sample yields some 400,000 clones, of which more than 12% are seen a single time; approximately 0.02% belongs to the top ten. Sequenced input: naive CD4+ T cells from blood. Every receptor here comes from a woman younger than 35 in good health.

This clone was picked up a small number of times. V gene TRBV18 combines with J gene TRBJ2-1; weak D call: TRBD2 (5 bases). V was cut by 3 bases and J by 7 bases, with 16 bases left in between. Germline assignment: CDR1 KGHSH and CDR2 LQKENI. The CDR3 spans 15 residues. CDR3 sequence: CASSPGEIAVNEQFF. Written as DNA, the CDR3 is TGTGCCAGCTCACCGGGAGAAATAGCAGTGAATGAGCAGTTCTTC.

CDR3 DNA sequence: TGTGCCAGCAGCCCCAACCGGGACAGAAACAATGAGCAGTTCTTC. Translation gives CASSPNRDRNNEQFF. This chain connects TRBV7-3 to TRBJ2-1; TRBD1 agrees at 7 bases. Trimming took 5 bases from V and 5 from J; bases not matched to a gene: 9. This CDR3 has 15 amino acids. CDR1 and CDR2 (germline): SGHTA, FQGTGA.

This chain joins TRBV7-2 and TRBJ2-7, with 8 nucleotides matching TRBD1. Germline loops: CDR1 SGHTA, CDR2 FQGNSA. V trimming: 5 bases; J trimming: 7 bases; junction bases outside the gene matches: 7. The CDR3 loop spans 13 amino acids. This CDR3 is CASSARTGREQYF. CDR3 nucleotide sequence: TGTGCCAGCAGCGCCCGGACAGGGAGGGAGCAGTACTTC.

V is TRBV18 and J is TRBJ2-5, with 11 bases identical to TRBD1. The CDR3 has 15 residues. V was clipped by 0 bases and J by 6 bases; unmatched bases: 3. Germline CDR1 KGHSH, CDR2 LQKENI. CDR3 nucleotides: TGTGCCAGCTCACCACCGGGACAGGGGGTACAGACCCAGTACTTC. Its protein product is CASSPPGQGVQTQYF.

The chain joins TRBV28 to TRBJ1-1; D gene ambiguous. V was trimmed by 5 bases and J by 0 bases, leaving 10 bases between them. Looked up from germline, CDR1 is MDHEN and CDR2 is SYDVKM. The CDR3 has 14 amino acids. CDR3 amino acids: CASSTMPMNTEAFF. The DNA for the CDR3 is TGTGCCAGCAGTACAATGCCGATGAACACTGAAGCTTTCTTT.

The chain links TRBV18 to TRBJ1-1; D gene ambiguous. The ends were cut back, 0 bases at V and 1 base at J, with 9 bases in the middle. CDR3 length: 15 residues. Germline CDR1 reads KGHSH; CDR2 reads LQKENI. In nucleotides, the CDR3 is TGTGCCAGCTCACCACCGACACTCCGGAACACTGAAGCTTTCTTT. Encoded protein: CASSPPTLRNTEAFF.

This clone was observed a handful of times. This chain links TRBV4-2 with TRBJ2-1; 12 bases map to TRBD2. The germline gives CDR1 LGHNA, CDR2 YNFKEQ. The ends lost 0 bases at V and 10 bases at J; junction bases unmatched: 13. The CDR3 has 18 residues. CDR3 amino acids: CASSQETSGSGMRGEQFF. In DNA, the CDR3 is TGTGCCAGCAGCCAAGAGACTAGCGGGAGCGGGATGCGGGGGGAGCAGTTCTTC.

This clone came up a few times. The V and J genes are TRBV23-1 and TRBJ2-7, with 10 bases lining up with TRBD2. TRBV23-1 is assigned to the ORF class and has an uncertain function. The CDR3 length is 16 residues. V dropped 3 bases and J dropped 2; count of bases not matched to a gene: 7. CDR3 DNA: TGCGCCAGCAGTCATCGACTAGCGGGTCCTCCCTACGAGCAGTACTTC. Translation: CASSHRLAGPPYEQYF.

The chain employs TRBV7-9 and TRBJ2-1; tentative D call: TRBD2 (7 bases). CDR1 and CDR2 (germline): SEHNR, FQNEAQ (reference sequence). The CDR3 is made up of 14 amino acids. V was pared by 8 bases and J by 5 bases, with 16 bases between. CDR3 in amino acids: CASSRGGGNNEQFF. The CDR3 DNA reads TGTGCCAGCTCCCGAGGGGGGGGAAACAATGAGCAGTTCTTC.

This clone occurred a few times. The gene calls are TRBV28 and TRBJ1-1; 8 bases agree with TRBD1. The germline V gene encodes CDR1 MDHEN and CDR2 SYDVKM. V was clipped by 10 bases and J by 4 bases; unmatched bases: 8. This CDR3 has 13 residues. DNA for the CDR3: TGTGCCACCAGACAGGGGATGGGCACTGAAGCTTTCTTT. Its translation is CATRQGMGTEAFF.

V gene TRBV29-1 combines with J gene TRBJ2-1, with 11 bases that match TRBD2. The germline gives CDR1 SQVTM, CDR2 ANQGSEA. This CDR3 contains 15 residues. V lost 3 bases and J lost 6; bases outside the gene matches: 7. CDR3 in DNA: TGCAGCGTTGATGTCGGACTAGCGGGCTTCAATGAGCAGTTCTTC. Its protein product is CSVDVGLAGFNEQFF.

This clone was recorded a few times. The rearrangement links TRBV18 to TRBJ1-2; D is possibly TRBD1 (6 bases). In germline, CDR1 is KGHSH, CDR2 LQKENI. V shed 3 bases and J shed 2 bases, with 13 bases lying between them. The CDR3 length is 15 residues. The CDR3: CASSPGTQRNYGYTF. DNA of the CDR3: TGTGCCAGCTCACCCGGGACACAGCGGAACTATGGCTACACCTTC.

V is TRBV29-1 and J is TRBJ1-3, with D possibly TRBD1 on 6 matching bases. Germline V gene data show CDR1 as SQVTM and CDR2 as ANQGSEA. Trimming cost V 1 base and J 2 bases, with 9 bases left between them. CDR3 size: 14 residues. DNA for the CDR3: TGCAGCGTTGAAGCTCAGGGGACTGGAAACACCATATATTTT. Amino acids: CSVEAQGTGNTIYF. The whole variable domain, filled in from reference TRBV29-1 and TRBJ1-3, reads SAVISQKPSRDICQRGTSLTIQCQVDSQVTMMFWYRQQPGQSLTLIATANQGSEATYESGFVIDKFPISRPNLTFSTLTVSNMSPEDSSIYLCSVEAQGTGNTIYFGEGSWLTVV.

Only a few counts were recorded for this clone. The J gene is TRBJ2-1, the V gene TRBV19, with D possibly being TRBD2 (6 bases). The CDR3 contains 16 residues. Trimming took off 1 base at V and 2 bases at J, with 12 bases between the two ends. Germline V gene sequence: CDR1 LNHDA, CDR2 SQIVND (reference sequence). The CDR3 protein is CASSIGGRIAYNEQFF. Here the CDR3 DNA reads TGTGCCAGTAGTATAGGTGGGAGGATAGCCTACAATGAGCAGTTCTTC.

The chain employs TRBV4-3 and TRBJ1-1, with 7 bases fitting TRBD1. This CDR3 is built from 13 residues. Trimming took 6 bases from V and 4 from J; bases not matched to a gene: 5. The V gene's germline CDR1 is LGHNA and CDR2 YSLEER. As DNA, the CDR3 is TGCGCCAGCAGACAAACAGGGGTCACTGAAGCTTTCTTT. Translating gives CASRQTGVTEAFF.